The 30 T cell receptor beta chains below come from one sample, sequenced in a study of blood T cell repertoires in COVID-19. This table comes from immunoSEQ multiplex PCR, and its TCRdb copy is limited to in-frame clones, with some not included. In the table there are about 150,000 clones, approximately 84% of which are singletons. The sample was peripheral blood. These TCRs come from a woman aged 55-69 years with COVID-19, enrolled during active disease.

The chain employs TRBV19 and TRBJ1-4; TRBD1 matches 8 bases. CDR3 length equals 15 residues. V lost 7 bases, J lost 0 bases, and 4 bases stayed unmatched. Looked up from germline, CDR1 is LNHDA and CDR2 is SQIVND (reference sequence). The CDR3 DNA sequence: TGTGCCAGTAAGGGGACAGGAGCAACTAATGAAAAACTGTTTTTT. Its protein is CASKGTGATNEKLFF.

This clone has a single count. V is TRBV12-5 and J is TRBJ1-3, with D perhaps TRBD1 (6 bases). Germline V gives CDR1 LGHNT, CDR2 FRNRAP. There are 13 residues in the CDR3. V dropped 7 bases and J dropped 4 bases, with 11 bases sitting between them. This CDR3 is CASDPDRGNTIYF. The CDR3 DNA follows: TGTGCTAGTGATCCCGACAGGGGAAACACCATATATTTT.

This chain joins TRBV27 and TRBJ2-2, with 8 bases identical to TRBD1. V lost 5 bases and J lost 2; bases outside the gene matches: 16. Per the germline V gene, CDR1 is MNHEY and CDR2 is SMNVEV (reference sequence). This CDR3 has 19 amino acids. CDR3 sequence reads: CASSLGGRGPFYNTGELFF. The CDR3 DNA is TGTGCCAGCAGTCTAGGAGGCAGGGGGCCCTTCTATAACACCGGGGAGCTGTTTTTT.

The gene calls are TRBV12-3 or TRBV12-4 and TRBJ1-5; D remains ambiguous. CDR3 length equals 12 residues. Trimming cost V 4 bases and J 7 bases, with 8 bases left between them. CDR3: CASSYSLQPQHF. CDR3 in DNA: TGTGCCAGCAGTTATAGCCTCCAGCCCCAGCATTTT.

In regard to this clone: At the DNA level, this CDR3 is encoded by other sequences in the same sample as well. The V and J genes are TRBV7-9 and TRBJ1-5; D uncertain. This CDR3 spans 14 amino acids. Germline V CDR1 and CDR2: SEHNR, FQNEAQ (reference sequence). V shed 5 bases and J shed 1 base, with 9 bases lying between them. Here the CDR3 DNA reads TGTGCCAGCAGCCCGACGGGAAGCAATCAGCCCCAGCATTTT. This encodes CASSPTGSNQPQHF.

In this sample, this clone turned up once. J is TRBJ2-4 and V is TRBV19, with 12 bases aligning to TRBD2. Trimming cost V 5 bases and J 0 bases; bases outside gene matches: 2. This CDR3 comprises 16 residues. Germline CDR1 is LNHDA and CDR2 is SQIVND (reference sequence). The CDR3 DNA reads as TGTGCCAGTAGTTTGACTAGCGGGAGAGCCAAAAACATTCAGTACTTC. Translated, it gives CASSLTSGRAKNIQYF.

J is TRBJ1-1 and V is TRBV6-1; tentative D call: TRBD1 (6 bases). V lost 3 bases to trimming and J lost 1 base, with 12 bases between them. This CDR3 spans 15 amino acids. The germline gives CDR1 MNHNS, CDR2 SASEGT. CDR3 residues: CASSDLGTTNTEAFF. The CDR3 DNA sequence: TGTGCCAGCAGTGATTTAGGGACAACGAACACTGAAGCTTTCTTT.

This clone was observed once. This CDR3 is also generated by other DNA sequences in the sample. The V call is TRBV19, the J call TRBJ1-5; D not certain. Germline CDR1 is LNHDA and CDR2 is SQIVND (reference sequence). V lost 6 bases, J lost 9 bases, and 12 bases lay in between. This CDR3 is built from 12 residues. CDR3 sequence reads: CASSIQRGPQHF. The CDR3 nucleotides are TGTGCCAGTAGCATCCAAAGAGGGCCCCAGCATTTT. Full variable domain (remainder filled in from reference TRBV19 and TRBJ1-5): DGGITQSPKYLFRKEGQNVTLSCEQNLNHDAMYWYRQDPGQGLRLIYYSQIVNDFQKGDIAEGYSVSREKKESFPLTVTSAQKNPTAFYLCASSIQRGPQHFGDGTRLSIL.

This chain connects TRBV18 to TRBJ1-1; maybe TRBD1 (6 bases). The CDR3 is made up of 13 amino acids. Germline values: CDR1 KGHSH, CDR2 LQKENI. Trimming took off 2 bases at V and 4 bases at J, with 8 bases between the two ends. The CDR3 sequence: CASSPGGITEAFF. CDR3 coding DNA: TGTGCCAGCTCACCAGGGGGCATCACTGAAGCTTTCTTT. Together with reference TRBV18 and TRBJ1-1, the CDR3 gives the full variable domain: NAGVMQNPRHLVRRRGQEARLRCSPMKGHSHVYWYRQLPEEGLKFMVYLQKENIIDESGMPKERFSAEFPKEGPSILRIQQVVRGDSAAYFCASSPGGITEAFFGQGTRLTVV.

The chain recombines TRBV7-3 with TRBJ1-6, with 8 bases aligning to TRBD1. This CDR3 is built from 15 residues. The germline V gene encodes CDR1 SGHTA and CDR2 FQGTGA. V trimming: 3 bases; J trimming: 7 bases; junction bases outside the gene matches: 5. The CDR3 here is CASSLSGTGNSPLHF. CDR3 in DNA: TGTGCCAGCAGCTTGTCCGGGACAGGAAATTCACCCCTCCACTTT.

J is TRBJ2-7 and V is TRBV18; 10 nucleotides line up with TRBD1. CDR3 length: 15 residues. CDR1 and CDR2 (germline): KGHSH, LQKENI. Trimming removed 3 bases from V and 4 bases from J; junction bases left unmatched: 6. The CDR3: CASSPGQGKRYEQYV. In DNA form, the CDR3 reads TGTGCCAGCTCACCGGGACAGGGGAAAAGGTACGAGCAGTACGTC.

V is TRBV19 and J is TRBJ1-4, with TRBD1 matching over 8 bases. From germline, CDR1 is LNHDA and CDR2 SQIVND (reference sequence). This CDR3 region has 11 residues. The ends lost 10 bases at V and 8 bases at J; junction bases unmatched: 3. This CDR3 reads CATRDREKLFF. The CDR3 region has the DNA TGTGCCACCAGGGACAGGGAAAAACTGTTTTTT.

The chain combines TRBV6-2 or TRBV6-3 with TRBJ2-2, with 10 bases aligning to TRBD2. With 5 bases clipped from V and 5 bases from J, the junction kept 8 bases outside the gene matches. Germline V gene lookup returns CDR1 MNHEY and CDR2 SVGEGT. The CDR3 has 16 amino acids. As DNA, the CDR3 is TGTGCCAGCAGTCATGGGGGACTAGCGATGACCGGGGAGCTGTTTTTT. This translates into CASSHGGLAMTGELFF.

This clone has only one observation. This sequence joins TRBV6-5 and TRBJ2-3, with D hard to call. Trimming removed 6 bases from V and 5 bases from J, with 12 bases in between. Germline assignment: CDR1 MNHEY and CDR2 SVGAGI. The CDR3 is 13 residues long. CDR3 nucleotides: TGTGCCAGCAGCCAGGCGATGCTAGATACGCAGTATTTT. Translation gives CASSQAMLDTQYF.

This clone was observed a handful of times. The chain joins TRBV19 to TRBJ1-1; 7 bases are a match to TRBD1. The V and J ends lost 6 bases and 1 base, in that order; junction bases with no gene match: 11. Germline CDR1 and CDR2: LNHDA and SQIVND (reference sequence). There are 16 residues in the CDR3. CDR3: CASRNPGQYKNTEAFF. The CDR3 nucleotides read TGTGCCAGTAGAAATCCGGGACAGTATAAGAACACTGAAGCTTTCTTT. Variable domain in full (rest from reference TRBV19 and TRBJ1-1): DGGITQSPKYLFRKEGQNVTLSCEQNLNHDAMYWYRQDPGQGLRLIYYSQIVNDFQKGDIAEGYSVSREKKESFPLTVTSAQKNPTAFYLCASRNPGQYKNTEAFFGQGTRLTVV.

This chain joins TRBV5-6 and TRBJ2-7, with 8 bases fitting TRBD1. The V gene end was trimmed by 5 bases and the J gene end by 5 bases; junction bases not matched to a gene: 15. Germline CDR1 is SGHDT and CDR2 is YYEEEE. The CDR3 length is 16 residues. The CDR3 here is CASSPRTTGAVDEQYF. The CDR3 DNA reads TGTGCCAGCAGTCCCCGAACGACAGGGGCGGTGGACGAGCAGTACTTC.

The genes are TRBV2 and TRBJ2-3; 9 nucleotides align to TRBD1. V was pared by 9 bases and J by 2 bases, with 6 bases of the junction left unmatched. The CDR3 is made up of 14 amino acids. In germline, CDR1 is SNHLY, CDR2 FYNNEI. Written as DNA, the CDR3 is TGTGCCAGGAAACAGGGGGCTTACACAGATACGCAGTATTTT. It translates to CARKQGAYTDTQYF.

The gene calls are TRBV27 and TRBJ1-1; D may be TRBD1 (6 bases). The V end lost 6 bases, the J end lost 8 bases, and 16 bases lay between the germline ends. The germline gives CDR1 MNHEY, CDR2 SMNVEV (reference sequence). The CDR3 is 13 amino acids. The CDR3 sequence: CASRLNRVGEAFF. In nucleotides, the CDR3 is TGTGCCAGCAGATTAAACAGGGTAGGGGAAGCTTTCTTT.

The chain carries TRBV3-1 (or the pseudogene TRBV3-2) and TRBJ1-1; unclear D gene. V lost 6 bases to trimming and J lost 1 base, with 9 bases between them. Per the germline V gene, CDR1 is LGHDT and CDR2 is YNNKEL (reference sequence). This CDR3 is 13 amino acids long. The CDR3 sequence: CASRTSGNTEAFF. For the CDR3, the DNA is TGTGCCAGCAGAACTTCAGGGAACACTGAAGCTTTCTTT.

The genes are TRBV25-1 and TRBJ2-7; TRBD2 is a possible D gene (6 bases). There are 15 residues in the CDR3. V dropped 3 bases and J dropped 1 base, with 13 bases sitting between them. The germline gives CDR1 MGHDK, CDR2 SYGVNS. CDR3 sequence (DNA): TGTGCCAGCAGTGATGCGGGATTACTGTCCTACGAGCAGTACTTC. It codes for CASSDAGLLSYEQYF.

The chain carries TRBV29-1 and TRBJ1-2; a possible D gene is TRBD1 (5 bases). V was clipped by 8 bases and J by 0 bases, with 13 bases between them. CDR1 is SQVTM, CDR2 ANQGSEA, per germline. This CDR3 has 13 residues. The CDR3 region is CSTRQTPNYGYTF. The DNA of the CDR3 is TGCAGCACCCGACAGACTCCTAACTATGGCTACACCTTC. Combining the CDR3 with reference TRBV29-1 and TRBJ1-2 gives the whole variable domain SAVISQKPSRDICQRGTSLTIQCQVDSQVTMMFWYRQQPGQSLTLIATANQGSEATYESGFVIDKFPISRPNLTFSTLTVSNMSPEDSSIYLCSTRQTPNYGYTFGSGTRLTVV.

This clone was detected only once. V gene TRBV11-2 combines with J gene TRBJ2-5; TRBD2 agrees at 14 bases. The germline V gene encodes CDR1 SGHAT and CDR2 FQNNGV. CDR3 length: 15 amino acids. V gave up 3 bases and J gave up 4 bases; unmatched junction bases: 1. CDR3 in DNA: TGTGCCAGCAGCTTCGGGACTAGCGGGAGAGAGACCCAGTACTTC. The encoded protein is CASSFGTSGRETQYF.

DNA of the CDR3: TGTGCCAGCCGTCGACAGGGCAATGAAAAACTGTTTTTT. Its protein product is CASRRQGNEKLFF. This chain joins TRBV11-2 and TRBJ1-4; 7 bases line up with TRBD1. The germline V gene encodes CDR1 SGHAT and CDR2 FQNNGV. The CDR3 consists of 13 residues. With 8 bases clipped from V and 5 bases from J, the junction kept 5 bases outside the gene matches.

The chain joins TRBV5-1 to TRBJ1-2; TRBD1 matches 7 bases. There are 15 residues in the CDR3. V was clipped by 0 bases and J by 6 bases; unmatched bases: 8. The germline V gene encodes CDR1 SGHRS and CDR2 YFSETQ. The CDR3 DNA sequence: TGCGCCAGCAGCTTGGCAAGTCCCACAGGGGATGGCTACACCTTC. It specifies CASSLASPTGDGYTF.

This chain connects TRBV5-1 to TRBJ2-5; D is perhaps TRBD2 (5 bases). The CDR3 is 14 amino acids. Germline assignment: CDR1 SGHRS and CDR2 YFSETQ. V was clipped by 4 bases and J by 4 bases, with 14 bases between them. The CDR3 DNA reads TGCGCCAGCAGCGTCCAGGACTTTTCAGAGACCCAGTACTTC. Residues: CASSVQDFSETQYF.

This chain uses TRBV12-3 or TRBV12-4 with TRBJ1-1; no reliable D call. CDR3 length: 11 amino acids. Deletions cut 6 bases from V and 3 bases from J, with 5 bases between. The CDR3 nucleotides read TGTGCCAGCAGCCTCTACACTGAAGCTTTCTTT. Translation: CASSLYTEAFF.

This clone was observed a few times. The CDR3 region is CASSGGERGQPQHF. The CDR3 bases are TGTGCCAGTAGTGGGGGGGAGCGTGGTCAGCCCCAGCATTTT. The chain recombines TRBV19 with TRBJ1-5, with D possibly matching TRBD1 (5 bases). The CDR3 consists of 14 residues. V dropped 5 bases and J dropped 6 bases, with 14 bases sitting between them. Germline lookup yields CDR1 LNHDA and CDR2 SQIVND (reference sequence).

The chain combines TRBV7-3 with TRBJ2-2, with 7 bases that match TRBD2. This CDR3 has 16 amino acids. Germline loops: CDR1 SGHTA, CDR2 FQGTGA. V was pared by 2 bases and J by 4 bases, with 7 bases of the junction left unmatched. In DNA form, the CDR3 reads TGTGCCAGCAGCTTATCGGCTAGCGGATTCACCGGGGAGCTGTTTTTT. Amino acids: CASSLSASGFTGELFF. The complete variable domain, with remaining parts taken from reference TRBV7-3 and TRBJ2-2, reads GAGVSQTPSNKVTEKGKYVELRCDPISGHTALYWYRQSLGQGPEFLIYFQGTGAADDSGLPNDRFFAVRPEGSVSTLKIQRTERGDSAVYLCASSLSASGFTGELFFGEGSRLTVL.

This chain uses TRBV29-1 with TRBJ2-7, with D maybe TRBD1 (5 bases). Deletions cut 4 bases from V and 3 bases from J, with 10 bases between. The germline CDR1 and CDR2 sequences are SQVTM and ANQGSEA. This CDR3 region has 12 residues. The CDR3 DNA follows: TGCAGCGTTGGGGTGACAGACTACGAGCAGTACTTC. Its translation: CSVGVTDYEQYF.

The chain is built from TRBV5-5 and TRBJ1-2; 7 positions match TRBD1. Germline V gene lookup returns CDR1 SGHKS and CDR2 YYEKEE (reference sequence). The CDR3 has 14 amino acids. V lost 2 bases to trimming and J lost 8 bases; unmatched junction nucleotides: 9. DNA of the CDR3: TGTGCCAGCAGCTTCCGGGACAGCGAGAGAGGCTACACCTTC. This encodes CASSFRDSERGYTF.